A single sample gave rise to the 16 T cell receptor beta chains below, sequenced in a study of blood T cell repertoires in COVID-19. Produced via immunoSEQ multiplex PCR; TCRdb's table is partial and in-frame only. This sample has fewer than 350,000 clones, with approximately 89% found just once. The sequencing sample was made of peripheral blood. The receptor set was obtained from a man in his forties with active or convalescent COVID-19.

This clone was seen a single time. The chain joins TRBV7-9 to TRBJ2-5, with TRBD1 matching 7 bases. V trimming: 1 base; J trimming: 2 bases; junction bases outside the gene matches: 4. The CDR3 is 15 residues long. Germline CDR1 SEHNR, CDR2 FQNEAQ (reference sequence). CDR3: CASSLGVTGQETQYF. The CDR3 DNA is TGTGCCAGCAGCTTAGGCGTGACAGGGCAAGAGACCCAGTACTTC.

This clone was found a few times. This sequence joins TRBV19 and TRBJ2-7; 8 bases are a match to TRBD2. This CDR3 spans 16 amino acids. CDR1 is LNHDA and CDR2 is SQIVND in the germline V gene (reference sequence). Trimming cost V 5 bases and J 3 bases; bases outside gene matches: 12. CDR3 loop: CASSPPLAGESYEQYF. CDR3 DNA sequence: TGTGCCAGTAGTCCCCCCCTAGCGGGCGAGAGCTACGAGCAGTACTTC.

The rearrangement uses TRBV18 and TRBJ2-7, with 12 positions matching TRBD1. Unmatched junction bases numbered 2, after V lost 0 bases and J lost 5 bases. Germline CDR1 is KGHSH and CDR2 is LQKENI. The CDR3 has 15 residues. The CDR3 bases are TGTGCCAGCTCACCACCTGGGACAGGGGGCGACGAGCAGTACTTC. It specifies CASSPPGTGGDEQYF.

This clone was seen a single time. The genes are TRBV11-2 and TRBJ2-7, with D possibly TRBD1 on 6 matching bases. V was pared by 1 base and J by 0 bases, with 13 bases between. The CDR3 has 16 amino acids. Germline lookup yields CDR1 SGHAT and CDR2 FQNNGV. DNA of the CDR3: TGTGCCAGCAGCTTAGCTGGGGGCCTCAGCTCCTACGAGCAGTACTTC. It specifies CASSLAGGLSSYEQYF.

The V gene is TRBV2, the J gene TRBJ1-2, with TRBD1 matching over 9 bases. The CDR3 contains 15 residues. V lost 6 bases and J lost 2; bases outside the gene matches: 7. In germline, CDR1 is SNHLY, CDR2 FYNNEI. The CDR3 protein is CASSATGGGNYGYTF. In nucleotides, the CDR3 is TGTGCCAGCAGCGCTACAGGGGGCGGAAACTATGGCTACACCTTC.

Comment on this clone: At one boundary the junction diverges from the germline segment, which might be a read error. V is TRBV14 and J is TRBJ2-6; possibly TRBD1 for D (5 bases). The V gene's germline CDR1 is SGHDN and CDR2 FVKESK. The CDR3 runs 16 residues. The CDR3 DNA follows: TGTGCCAGCAGCCAAGGGCAGACAGCGCTACTCACAAAAAGGTCTTTC. It codes for CASSQGQTALLTKRSF.

V and J are TRBV7-9 and TRBJ2-1, with 8 bases lining up with TRBD1. The CDR3 covers 15 residues. Germline CDR1 is SEHNR and CDR2 is FQNEAQ (reference sequence). V shed 3 bases and J 5 bases; nucleotides not matched to a gene: 6. CDR3 bases: TGTGCCAGCAGCTTCGGACAGGGAAGCAACAATGAGCAGTTCTTC. Translated, it gives CASSFGQGSNNEQFF. The full variable domain, with the rest looked up from reference TRBV7-9 and TRBJ2-1, is DTGVSQNPRHKITKRGQNVTFRCDPISEHNRLYWYRQTLGQGPEFLTYFQNEAQLEKSRLLSDRFSAERPKGSFSTLEIQRTEQGDSAMYLCASSFGQGSNNEQFFGPGTRLTVL.

This clone appeared a single time. The genes are TRBV27 and TRBJ2-6, with 7 positions matching TRBD1. CDR1 MNHEY and CDR2 SMNVEV come from the germline V gene (reference sequence). J gave up 4 bases and V 4 bases, and 7 bases lay outside the gene matches. This CDR3 region has 16 residues. This chain's CDR3 is CASSSSTGAGANVLTF. For the CDR3, the DNA is TGTGCCAGCAGTTCCTCCACAGGGGCCGGGGCCAACGTCCTGACTTTC.

A single count supports this clone. The chain carries TRBV27 and TRBJ2-7; a weak D match, TRBD1 (6 bases). The germline V gene encodes CDR1 MNHEY and CDR2 SMNVEV (reference sequence). Trimming shortened V by 5 bases and J by 2 bases, and 16 bases separated the two germline ends. This CDR3 spans 15 amino acids. The CDR3 loop is CASSPLRDKPYEQYF. In nucleotides, the CDR3 is TGTGCCAGCAGTCCCCTCCGGGACAAACCCTACGAGCAGTACTTC.

The chain uses TRBV6-5 and TRBJ2-7; D is ambiguous. The CDR3 has 14 residues. Germline lookup yields CDR1 MNHEY and CDR2 SVGAGI. V was cut by 2 bases and J by 2 bases, with 10 bases left in between. Written as DNA, the CDR3 is TGTGCCAGCAGTTACAGTGGCAGAACCTACGAGCAGTACTTC. Its protein product is CASSYSGRTYEQYF.

V is TRBV29-1 and J is TRBJ1-2; no reliable D call. CDR1 and CDR2 (germline): SQVTM, ANQGSEA. Trimming took 4 bases from V and 2 from J, leaving 14 bases between them. The CDR3 length is 14 residues. For the CDR3, the DNA is TGCAGCGTTGGGTATGGCAGTTCCAACTATGGCTACACCTTC. This codes for CSVGYGSSNYGYTF.

The chain uses TRBV18 and TRBJ1-2; D might be TRBD1 (6 bases). The germline V gene encodes CDR1 KGHSH and CDR2 LQKENI. The CDR3 is made up of 17 amino acids. The V and J ends lost 1 base and 6 bases respectively, with 21 bases between them. CDR3 region: CASSPLPPLNRVDGYTF. In DNA, the CDR3 is TGTGCCAGCTCACCACTCCCCCCCCTCAACAGGGTCGATGGCTACACCTTC.

As for this clone: This CDR3 is also generated by other DNA sequences in the sample. V and J are TRBV20-1 and TRBJ2-7; 11 bases fit TRBD2. The germline gives CDR1 DFQATT, CDR2 SNEGSKA (reference sequence). Trimming took 3 bases from V and 3 from J; bases not matched to a gene: 4. The CDR3 is 14 residues long. The DNA of the CDR3 is TGCAGTGCTAGTCCTAGCGGGAGGAGCTACGAGCAGTACTTC. Translated: CSASPSGRSYEQYF.

This clone came up a few times. The rearrangement uses TRBV27 and TRBJ2-5, with 7 positions matching TRBD2. CDR3 length equals 15 residues. Trimming cost V 5 bases and J 9 bases; bases outside gene matches: 15. Germline V lookup: CDR1 MNHEY, CDR2 SMNVEV (reference sequence). For the CDR3, the DNA is TGTGCCAGCAGTGGTTGGGGGGGGGAGACGGAGCCCCAGTACTTC. Translation: CASSGWGGETEPQYF.

V gene TRBV2 combines with J gene TRBJ1-2, with 11 bases aligning to TRBD1. CDR3 size: 13 residues. V lost 9 bases to trimming and J lost 7 bases; unmatched junction nucleotides: 7. The germline gives CDR1 SNHLY, CDR2 FYNNEI. The CDR3 DNA reads TGTGCCAGGGGAGGCGGGACAGGGGGTGGCTACACCTTC. This gives the protein CARGGGTGGGYTF.

The chain carries TRBV7-6 and TRBJ1-5, with 7 bases identical to TRBD1. The CDR3 covers 14 residues. Unmatched junction bases numbered 2, after V lost 1 base and J lost 5 bases. The V gene's germline CDR1 is SGHVS and CDR2 FNYEAQ. CDR3 sequence reads: CASSLEGADQPQHF. CDR3 in DNA: TGTGCCAGCAGCTTAGAGGGGGCGGATCAGCCCCAGCATTTT.